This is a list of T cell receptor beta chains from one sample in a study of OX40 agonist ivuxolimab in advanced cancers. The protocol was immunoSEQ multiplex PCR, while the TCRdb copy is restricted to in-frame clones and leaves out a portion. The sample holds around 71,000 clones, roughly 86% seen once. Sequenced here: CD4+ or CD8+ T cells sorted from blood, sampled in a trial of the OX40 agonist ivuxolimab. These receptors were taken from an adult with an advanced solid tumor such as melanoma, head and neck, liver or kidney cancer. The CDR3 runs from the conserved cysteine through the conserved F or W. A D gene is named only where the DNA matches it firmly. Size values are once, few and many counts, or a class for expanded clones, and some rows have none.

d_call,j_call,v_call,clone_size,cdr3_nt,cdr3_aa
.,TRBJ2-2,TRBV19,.,TGTGCCAGTAAACGGACCCACGGGGGCACCGGGGAGCTGTTTTTT,CASKRTHGGTGELFF
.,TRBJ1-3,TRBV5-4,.,TGTGCCAGCAGCTTTTCAGGGGCTGGAAACACCATATATTTT,CASSFSGAGNTIYF
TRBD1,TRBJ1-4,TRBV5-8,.,TGTGCCAGCAGCCGGGACAGGCGGAATGAAAAACTGTTTTTT,CASSRDRRNEKLFF
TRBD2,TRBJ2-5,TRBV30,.,TGTGCCTGGAGTCCCCGAGGATTAGCGGGAGGGTCGGAGACCCAGTACTTC,CAWSPRGLAGGSETQYF
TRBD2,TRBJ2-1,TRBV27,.,TGTGCCAGCGGAAGACTAGCGGGAGATGAGCAGTTCTTC,CASGRLAGDEQFF
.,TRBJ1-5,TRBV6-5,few,TGTGCCAGCAGTTACCGTCGGACCAGCAATCAGCCCCAGCATTTT,CASSYRRTSNQPQHF
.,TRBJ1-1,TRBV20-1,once,TGCAGTGCTGGGGGACTTGAAGCTTTCTTT,CSAGGLEAFF
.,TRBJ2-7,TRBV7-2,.,TGTGCCAGCAGCTCTCCCTACGAGCAGTACTTC,CASSSPYEQYF
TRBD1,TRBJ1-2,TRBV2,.,TGTGCCAGCATCGTCAGGGGGCAAAATGGCTACACCTTC,CASIVRGQNGYTF
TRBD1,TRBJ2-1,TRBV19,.,TGTGCCAGTAGTATACGGACAGGGGGTTTAACCTACAATGAGCAGTTCTTC,CASSIRTGGLTYNEQFF
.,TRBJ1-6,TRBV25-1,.,TGTGCCAGCAGTGAGAGTTTCGTCTCACCCCTCCACTTT,CASSESFVSPLHF
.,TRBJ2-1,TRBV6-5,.,TGTGCCAGCAGCCTACGGGAGAGCTCCTACAATGAGCAGTTCTTC,CASSLRESSYNEQFF
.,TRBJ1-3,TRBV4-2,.,TGTGCCAGCAGCCAAGAAAGGACAGTAACGGGAAACACCATATATTTT,CASSQERTVTGNTIYF
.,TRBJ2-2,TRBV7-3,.,TGTGCCAGCAGCTTAATCGGATCCGGGGAGCTGTTTTTT,CASSLIGSGELFF
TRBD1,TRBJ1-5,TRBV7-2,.,TGTGCCAGCAGCCCGACAGGGTTTAATCAGCCCCAGCATTTT,CASSPTGFNQPQHF
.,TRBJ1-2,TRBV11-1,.,TGTGCCAGCAGCTTAGATGCGGGCTATGGCTACACCTTC,CASSLDAGYGYTF
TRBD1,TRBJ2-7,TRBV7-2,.,TGTGCCAGCAGCTTGGCCGGGACAGGCGCTTACGAGCAGTACTTC,CASSLAGTGAYEQYF
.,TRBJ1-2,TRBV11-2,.,TGTGCCAGCAGCTTCAGGGGTCCCAACTATGGCTACACCTTC,CASSFRGPNYGYTF
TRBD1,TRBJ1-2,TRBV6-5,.,TGTGCCAGCAGTTACGGGACAGCTGGCTACACCTTC,CASSYGTAGYTF
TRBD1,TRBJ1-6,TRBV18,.,TGTGCCAGCTCACCCGACAGGGAATCACCCCTCCACTTT,CASSPDRESPLHF
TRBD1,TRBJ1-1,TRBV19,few,TGTGCCAGTAGTCCGCGGACAGGGATAGGCGACACTGAAGCTTTCTTT,CASSPRTGIGDTEAFF
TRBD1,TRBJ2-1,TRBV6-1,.,TGTGCCAGCAGTGAACCCCAAAGGACAGGAAGGGATGAGCAGTTCTTC,CASSEPQRTGRDEQFF
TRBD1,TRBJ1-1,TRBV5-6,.,TGTGCCAGCAGCGGACAGGGTCGGGGCACTGAAGCTTTCTTT,CASSGQGRGTEAFF
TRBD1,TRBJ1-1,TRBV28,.,TGTGCCACCTTACCCCCCCCGGGACAGGGACATAGGTTGGACACTGAAGCTTTCTTT,CATLPPPGQGHRLDTEAFF
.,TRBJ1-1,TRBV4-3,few,TGCGCCAGCAGCCAAGGAGTGGCGGCTTTCTTT,CASSQGVAAFF
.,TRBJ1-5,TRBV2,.,TGTGCCAGTGGCAGAGGGGGTAGCAATCAGCCCCAGCATTTT,CASGRGGSNQPQHF
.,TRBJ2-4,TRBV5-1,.,TGCGCCAGCAGCCCCCCGGGGGACCCCACTTTTCAGTACTTC,CASSPPGDPTFQYF
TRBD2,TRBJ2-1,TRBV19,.,TGTGCCAGTAGTATCCCCGAGGCTAGCGGGAGGCAATACAATGAGCAGTTCTTC,CASSIPEASGRQYNEQFF
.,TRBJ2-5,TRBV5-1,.,TGCGCCAGCAGCTTGGATACAGGGCAGACCCAGTACTTC,CASSLDTGQTQYF
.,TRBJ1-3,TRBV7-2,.,TGTGCCAGCAGCAATCAGGGGTCGGGAAACACCATATATTTT,CASSNQGSGNTIYF
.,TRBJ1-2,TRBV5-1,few,TGCGCCAGCAGCTTGGAAGCTACGGGGGGCTACACCTTC,CASSLEATGGYTF
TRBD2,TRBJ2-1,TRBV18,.,TGTGCCAGCTCCCTACTAGCGGGAGGGCCCAATGAGCAGTTCTTC,CASSLLAGGPNEQFF
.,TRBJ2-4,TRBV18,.,TGTGCCAGCTCACCACCGGAGGGGCCCAAAAACATTCAGTACTTC,CASSPPEGPKNIQYF
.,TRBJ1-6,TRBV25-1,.,TGTGCCAGCAGTGACAGGGTTAATTCACCCCTCCACTTT,CASSDRVNSPLHF
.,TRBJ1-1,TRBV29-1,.,TGCAGCGTTGTCGGCCAGGGGCGAGAAGCTTTCTTT,CSVVGQGREAFF
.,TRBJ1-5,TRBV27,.,TGTGCCAGCAGTAATCATCAGCCCCAGCATTTT,CASSNHQPQHF
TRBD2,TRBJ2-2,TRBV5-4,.,TGTGCCAGCAGCAGTTCCGGGACTAGCGGGAGCTGGACCGGGGAGCTGTTTTTT,CASSSSGTSGSWTGELFF
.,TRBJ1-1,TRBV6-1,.,TGTGCCAGCAGCCCCCGACGGGAGAACACTGAAGCTTTCTTT,CASSPRRENTEAFF
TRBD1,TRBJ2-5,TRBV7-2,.,TGTGCCAGCAGCTTAGGTTTGGGGACAGGGGACACAGAGACCCAGTACTTC,CASSLGLGTGDTETQYF
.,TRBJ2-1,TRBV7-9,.,TGTGCCAGCAGCTTACCGGGAGCATACAATGAGCAGTTCTTC,CASSLPGAYNEQFF
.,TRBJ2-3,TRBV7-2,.,TGTGCCAGCAGCCCCGGGACGTCGAGCACAGATACGCAGTATTTT,CASSPGTSSTDTQYF
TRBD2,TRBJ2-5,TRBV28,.,TGTGCCAGCAGTTTCGGACTAGCGGGAGAGACCCAGTACTTC,CASSFGLAGETQYF
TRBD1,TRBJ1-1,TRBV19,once,TGTGCCAGTAGCCCCGGCATTCGGGACAGCCTTATTTTT,CASSPGIRDSLIF
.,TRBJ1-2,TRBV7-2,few,TGTGCCAGCAGCTACCGCTACAGGGAGGGCTACACCTTC,CASSYRYREGYTF
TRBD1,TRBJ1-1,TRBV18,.,TGTGCCAGCTCACCACAGACAGGGGGCACTGAAGCTTTCTTT,CASSPQTGGTEAFF
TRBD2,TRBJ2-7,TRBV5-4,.,TGTGCCAGCAGCCTCGGGACTAGCGGCCACTACGAGCAGTACTTC,CASSLGTSGHYEQYF
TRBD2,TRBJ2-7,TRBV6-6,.,TGTGCCAGCAGTTACCCAACGGGGGGGCAGTACTTC,CASSYPTGGQYF
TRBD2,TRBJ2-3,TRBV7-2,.,TGTGCCAGCAGCTTAGACGGGAGGGCAGATACGCAGTATTTT,CASSLDGRADTQYF
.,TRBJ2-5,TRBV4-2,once,TGTGCCAGCAGCCAAGAGGTGGAGGAAGAGACCCAGTACTTC,CASSQEVEEETQYF
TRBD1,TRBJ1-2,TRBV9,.,TGTGCCAGCAGTTACTCCGGGACAGGGGGCTGGTACTATGGCTACACCTTC,CASSYSGTGGWYYGYTF
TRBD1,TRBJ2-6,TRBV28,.,TGTGCCACCAGTTTGGACAGGACTTCTGGGGCCAACGTCCTGACTTTC,CATSLDRTSGANVLTF
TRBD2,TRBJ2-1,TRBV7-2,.,TGTGCCAGCAGCATGTTTCCGGGACTAGCGGGAGAAAGGGAGCAGTTCTTC,CASSMFPGLAGEREQFF
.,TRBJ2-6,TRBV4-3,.,TGCGCCAGCAGCCAATCCTACCGAGACTCTGGGGCCAACGTCCTGACTTTC,CASSQSYRDSGANVLTF
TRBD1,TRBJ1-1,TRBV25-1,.,TGTGCCAGCAGTGGTACAGGGGTCACTGAAGCTTTCTTT,CASSGTGVTEAFF
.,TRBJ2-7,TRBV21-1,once,TGTGCCAGCAGCAAAGTGGGTATGGGACAGGGGGGACACGAGCAGTACTTC,CASSKVGMGQGGHEQYF